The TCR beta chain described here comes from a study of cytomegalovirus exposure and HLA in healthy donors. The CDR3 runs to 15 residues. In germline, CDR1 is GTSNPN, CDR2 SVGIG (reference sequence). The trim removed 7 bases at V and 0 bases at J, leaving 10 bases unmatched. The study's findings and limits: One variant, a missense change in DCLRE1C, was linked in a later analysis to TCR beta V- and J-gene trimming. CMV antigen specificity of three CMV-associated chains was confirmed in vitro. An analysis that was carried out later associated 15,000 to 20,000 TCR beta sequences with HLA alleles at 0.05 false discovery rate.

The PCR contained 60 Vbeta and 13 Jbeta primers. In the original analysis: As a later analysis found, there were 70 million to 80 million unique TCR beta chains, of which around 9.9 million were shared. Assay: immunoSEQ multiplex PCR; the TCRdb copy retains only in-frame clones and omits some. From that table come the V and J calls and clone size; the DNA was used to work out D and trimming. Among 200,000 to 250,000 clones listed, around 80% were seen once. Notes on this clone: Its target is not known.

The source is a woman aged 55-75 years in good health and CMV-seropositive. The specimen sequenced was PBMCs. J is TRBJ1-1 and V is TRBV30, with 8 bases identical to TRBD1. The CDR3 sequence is CASRLLGQVNTEAFF. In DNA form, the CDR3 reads TGTGCCTCTAGACTCTTGGGACAGGTGAACACTGAAGCTTTCTTT.